The next 22 T cell receptor beta chains were all read from a single sample in a study of T cells in Graves' hyperthyroidism and ophthalmopathy (dated by TCRdb to about 2019). The library was generated by multiplex PCR. Sequencing was performed on an Illumina HiSeq 2000. TCR beta CDR3 regions were amplified from RNA transcripts. The TCR CDR3 was subjected to a first round of RT-PCR using the HTBI primer set and the Qiagen OneStep RT-PCR kit. Starting from the raw public reads, TCRdb applied fastp trimming at Q25, assembled clones with MiXCR and retained in-frame beta chains. All rows with the same CDR3 protein become a single entry with the most common DNA and genes. Across this sample there are about 560,000 distinct CDR3 sequences, with roughly 17% seen only once. The top ten clonotypes cover under 20% of the sample. The material sequenced was blood. These TCRs come from a woman between 18 and 29 years old with Graves' hyperthyroidism.

About this clonotype: One end of the junction does not line up with germline, which may come from a read error. This chain links TRBV20-1 with TRBJ2-1, with 15 bases aligning to TRBD2. CDR1 and CDR2 (germline): DFQATT, SNEGSKA (reference sequence). This CDR3 has 15 amino acids. CDR3 bases: TGCGGTGCGGTTACCGGGACTAGCGGGGGGAGGGAGCAGTTCTTC. Translating gives CGAVTGTSGGREQFF.

V gene TRBV12-3 or TRBV12-4 combines with J gene TRBJ2-7; D might be TRBD1 or TRBD2, each matching 5 bases. Trimming left V 1 base short and J 7 bases short, with 11 bases between. The CDR3 is made up of 13 amino acids. CDR3 sequence: CASSLVWGKEQYF. CDR3 bases: TGTGCCAGCAGTTTAGTTTGGGGGAAGGAGCAGTACTTC.

This clonotype was picked up one time. The chain has TRBV27 and TRBJ1-2; no firm D call. Trimming took off 3 bases at V and 4 bases at J, with 9 bases between the two ends. The CDR3 sequence is 13 residues long. The germline V gene encodes CDR1 MNHEY and CDR2 SMNVEV (reference sequence). The CDR3 DNA reads as TGTGCCAGCAGTTTTCGGGCTAGCTATGGCTACACCTTC. Translation: CASSFRASYGYTF.

This sequence joins TRBV20-1 and TRBJ2-3, with D possibly matching TRBD1 (5 bases). Trimming removed 7 bases at V and 2 bases at J, with 19 bases between. The germline CDR1 and CDR2 sequences are DFQATT and SNEGSKA (reference sequence). This CDR3 is 15 amino acids long. The CDR3: CSGLRGSAPTDTQYF. CDR3 in DNA: TGCAGTGGTCTTAGGGGCTCAGCTCCCACAGATACGCAGTATTTT.

This clonotype was seen a handful of times. J is TRBJ2-7 and V is TRBV6-1; D is perhaps TRBD1 (5 bases). Looked up from germline, CDR1 is MNHNS and CDR2 is SASEGT. The CDR3 contains 13 residues. V lost 10 bases and J 9 bases, leaving 22 bases between the germline ends. The CDR3 region is CATLVPPGQAQYF. Here the CDR3 DNA reads TGTGCCACCCTGGTGCCCCCAGGGCAAGCGCAGTACTTC.

This chain links TRBV4-1 with TRBJ2-5; D unclear. The germline V gene has CDR1 MGHRA and CDR2 YSYEKL. CDR3 length: 14 amino acids. With 0 bases removed from V and 3 bases from J, the gap between germline ends came to 8 bases. The CDR3 sequence is CASSQEPQKETQYF. CDR3 DNA: TGCGCCAGCAGCCAAGAACCACAGAAAGAGACCCAGTACTTC.

This sequence joins TRBV4-3 and TRBJ2-3; the match to TRBD1 covers 10 bases. The CDR3 extends over 16 amino acids. V dropped 0 bases and J dropped 4; count of bases not matched to a gene: 4. Germline CDR1 is LGHNA and CDR2 is YSLEER. In nucleotides, the CDR3 is TGCGCCAGCAGCCAAGATTGGGGACAGGGGCCAGATACGCAGTATTTT. This sequence encodes CASSQDWGQGPDTQYF.

The chain joins TRBV6-1 to TRBJ2-1; D unresolved. The CDR3 consists of 15 residues. Trimming stripped 6 bases from V and 2 bases from J, with 14 bases between. The V gene's germline CDR1 is MNHNS and CDR2 SASEGT. This CDR3 reads CASRAGPLAYNEQFF. CDR3 DNA sequence: TGTGCCAGCAGAGCCGGGCCCCTTGCCTACAATGAGCAGTTCTTC.

This sequence joins TRBV7-9 and TRBJ2-1; TRBD1 or TRBD2 may be the D gene (5 bases each). The CDR3 is made up of 16 amino acids. V was pared by 5 bases and J by 2 bases, with 16 bases between. Germline V gene data show CDR1 as SEHNR and CDR2 as FQNEAQ (reference sequence). The CDR3 spells CASSRRDPRTYNEQFF. The CDR3 bases are TGTGCCAGCAGCCGAAGGGACCCGAGAACCTACAATGAGCAGTTCTTC.

V usage is TRBV12-3 or TRBV12-4 and J usage is TRBJ1-2, with 9 bases fitting TRBD1. V lost 6 bases, J lost 6 bases, and 8 bases stayed unmatched. This CDR3 contains 14 residues. The CDR3 spells CASSYDRGGNGYTF. CDR3 in DNA: TGTGCCAGCAGCTATGACAGGGGGGGGAATGGCTACACCTTC.

This clonotype was observed a single time. Being one base from a much bigger clone, this may be a read error. This sequence joins TRBV20-1 and TRBJ2-1; perhaps TRBD2 as D (6 bases). V dropped 0 bases and J dropped 4 bases, with 13 bases sitting between them. The CDR3 length is 15 residues. Looked up from germline, CDR1 is DFQATT and CDR2 is SNEGSKA (reference sequence). CDR3 DNA sequence: TGCAGTGCTAGAGATTCGACTAGACAGTACAATGAGCAGTTCTTC. Amino acid sequence: CSARDSTRQYNEQFF.

The V and J genes are TRBV6-5 and TRBJ1-1; possibly TRBD1 for D (6 bases). This CDR3 has 13 residues. Germline V lookup: CDR1 MNHEY, CDR2 SVGAGI. The V end lost 2 bases, the J end lost 4 bases, and 8 bases lay between the germline ends. In nucleotides, the CDR3 is TGTGCCAGCAGTTACGGGGGCACCACTGAAGCTTTCTTT. Translation gives CASSYGGTTEAFF.

The rearrangement links TRBV4-1 to TRBJ2-3, with TRBD2 matching over 7 bases. Germline V gene sequence: CDR1 MGHRA, CDR2 YSYEKL. The V segment lost 6 bases and the J segment 4 bases; nucleotides outside the gene matches: 10. The CDR3 length is 15 residues. CDR3 amino acids: CASSNRLAGADTQYF. As DNA, the CDR3 is TGCGCCAGCAGTAATAGACTAGCTGGTGCAGATACGCAGTATTTT.

This clonotype was detected ten times or more. This chain uses TRBV6-4 with TRBJ2-3; the D is unclear. This CDR3 is built from 15 residues. Germline V gives CDR1 MRHNA, CDR2 SNTAGT. Trimming removed 0 bases at V and 0 bases at J, with 7 bases between. CDR3 coding DNA: TGTGCCAGCAGTGACTCTGACGCTAGCACAGATACGCAGTATTTT. Its protein product is CASSDSDASTDTQYF.

This clonotype has at least ten counts. The chain recombines TRBV7-9 with TRBJ2-7, with 7 bases identical to TRBD1. With V trimmed by 1 base and J by 5 bases, 5 bases remained unmatched. Germline loops: CDR1 SEHNR, CDR2 FQNEAQ (reference sequence). CDR3 size: 14 residues. The CDR3 nucleotides are TGTGCCAGCAGCTTAGGACAGGGCGTGGACGAGCAGTACTTC. It codes for CASSLGQGVDEQYF.

This clonotype turned up a few times. The V gene is TRBV15, the J gene TRBJ1-2; 8 bases match TRBD1. This CDR3 is built from 12 residues. Losses at the gene ends were 8 bases for V and 8 bases for J; bases not matched to a gene: 7. Germline V gives CDR1 LNHNV, CDR2 YYDKDF (reference sequence). The CDR3 loop reads CATARDRFGYTF. In DNA, the CDR3 is TGTGCCACCGCCAGGGACAGGTTCGGCTACACCTTC. Based on the CDR3 plus reference TRBV15 and TRBJ1-2, the full variable domain is DAMVIQNPRYQVTQFGKPVTLSCSQTLNHNVMYWYQQKSSQAPKLLFHYYDKDFNNEADTPDNFQSRRPNTSFCFLDIRSPGLGDTAMYLCATARDRFGYTFGSGTRLTVV.

This clonotype was picked up many times. The rearrangement uses TRBV6-5 and TRBJ2-2; D may correspond to TRBD1 or TRBD2 (5 bases each). The CDR3 length is 15 residues. From germline, CDR1 is MNHEY and CDR2 SVGAGI. Between the trimmed V and J ends, which lost 2 bases and 4 bases, there was a span of 11 bases. In DNA, the CDR3 is TGTGCCAGCAGTTACGTCGGGACGGGCACCGGGGAGCTGTTTTTT. This codes for CASSYVGTGTGELFF.

This clonotype has at least ten counts. The chain has TRBV2 and TRBJ1-1; a possible D gene is TRBD1 (6 bases). The ends were cut back, 9 bases at V and 1 base at J, with 12 bases in the middle. This CDR3 is 13 amino acids long. The germline V gene has CDR1 SNHLY and CDR2 FYNNEI. The chain's CDR3 is CASSGEGNTEAFF. The CDR3 DNA is TGTGCCAGTTCAGGGGAGGGGAACACTGAAGCTTTCTTT.

This clonotype appeared many times. The V and J genes are TRBV18 and TRBJ1-2; 8 bases are shared with TRBD1. The CDR3 extends over 13 amino acids. CDR1 is KGHSH and CDR2 is LQKENI in the germline V gene. V gave up 3 bases and J gave up 4 bases; unmatched junction bases: 1. CDR3: CASSPGQAYGYTF. DNA of the CDR3: TGTGCCAGCTCACCGGGACAGGCCTATGGCTACACCTTC.

This clonotype was seen a handful of times. V is TRBV6-6 and J is TRBJ1-5; D gene uncertain. CDR3 length: 14 residues. V was shortened by 2 bases and J by 5 bases, with 10 bases between the two germline ends. CDR1 MNHNY and CDR2 SVGAGI come from the germline V gene (reference sequence). Written as DNA, the CDR3 is TGTGCCAGCAGTTACAGGGTAGGCGATCAGCCCCAGCATTTT. Translating gives CASSYRVGDQPQHF.

This clonotype was seen only a few times. One end of the junction does not line up with germline, which may come from a read error. This chain connects TRBV6-5 to TRBJ2-2, with D uncertain. Germline CDR1 and CDR2: MNHEY and SVGAGI. The CDR3 runs 16 residues. CDR3 DNA sequence: TGTGCCTGCAGTTACTCGATCTCCACAATGGACGGGGAGCTGTTTTTT. Its protein is CACSYSISTMDGELFF.

The chain is built from TRBV5-6 and TRBJ2-5; D gene uncertain. V was trimmed by 2 bases and J by 2 bases, leaving 10 bases between them. The CDR3 totals 14 residues. From germline, CDR1 is SGHDT and CDR2 YYEEEE. The CDR3 is CASSFGSLQETQYF. Written as DNA, the CDR3 is TGTGCCAGCAGCTTCGGATCGCTTCAAGAGACCCAGTACTTC.